A single sample is the source of the 31 T cell receptor beta chains below, sequenced in a study of T cell clonality in common variable immunodeficiency. Study-wide points: Reportedly, TCR beta sequences from common variable immunodeficiency showed fewer deletions and N-nucleotide insertions.

Sequencing was performed with immunoSEQ multiplex PCR; in TCRdb, only in-frame clones are kept and a portion is missing. The profile covers more than 20,000 clones, none occurring a single time. Antigens of these TCRs are unknown. Material for sequencing was peripheral blood mononuclear cells. These receptors came from a human donor with common variable immunodeficiency.

This clone was seen many times. The CDR3 end lies 3 residues beyond the end of the read and is filled in from the germline J gene. The chain employs TRBV30 and TRBJ1-3; no clear D gene. The CDR3 is made up of 13 amino acids. V lost 6 bases, J lost 3 bases, and 12 bases lay in between. The germline V gene encodes CDR1 GTSNPN and CDR2 SVGIG (reference sequence). CDR3 DNA (partial): TGTGCCTGTGCGGGAGCAAGTGGAAACACC. This sequence encodes CACAGASGNT. The CDR3 in full is CACAGASGNTIYF.

This clone was recorded at least ten times. Coverage ceases 3 residues before the CDR3 finishes, and the germline J gene fills in the end. This chain joins TRBV5-1 and TRBJ2-3; D may be TRBD1 (5 bases). V lost 1 base and J lost 2, with 17 bases in between. This CDR3 has 17 residues. CDR1 is SGHRS and CDR2 is YFSETQ in the germline V gene. The CDR3 protein is CASSLTGRSLYTDTQYF. CDR3 bases read: TGCGCCAGCAGCTTGACAGGCAGGAGCCTCTACACAGATACG.

This clone was observed many times. With the read ending 3 residues before the CDR3 end, the germline J gene is used to fill in that end. The chain couples TRBV20-1 to TRBJ2-3, with TRBD2 as a possible D gene (6 bases). The CDR3 has 16 amino acids. Trimming removed 1 base at V and 2 bases at J, with 16 bases between. The germline V gene encodes CDR1 DFQATT and CDR2 SNEGSKA (reference sequence). The covered CDR3 bases are TGCAGTGCTAGAGCCAACCCCGGGACTCTCACAGATACG. Protein: CSARANPGTLTDT. The CDR3 in its entirety is CSARANPGTLTDTQYF.

This clone was observed many times. The read falls 3 residues short of the CDR3 end, and the missing part is taken from the germline J gene. The chain recombines TRBV4-2 with TRBJ1-1; the D is unclear. The CDR3 has 16 amino acids. Trimming left V 0 bases short and J 1 base short, with 12 bases between. Germline CDR1 and CDR2: LGHNA and YNFKEQ. CDR3 region: CASSQDGSTWNTEAFF. The CDR3 DNA, read in part, is TGTGCCAGCAGCCAAGATGGTTCAACTTGGAACACTGAA.

This clone was counted many times. Read sequence stops 3 residues before the CDR3 end, and the germline J gene provides the missing end. The rearrangement uses TRBV29-1 and TRBJ1-1, with TRBD1 matching over 9 bases. V was clipped by 6 bases and J by 3 bases; unmatched bases: 5. This CDR3 region has 13 residues. Germline loops: CDR1 SQVTM, CDR2 ANQGSEA. Incomplete CDR3 DNA: TGCAGCGTGTCACAGGGGGCGGACACTGAA. Protein sequence: CSVSQGADTE. The entire CDR3 is CSVSQGADTEAFF.

This clone has ten or more counts. The read comes to an end 3 residues before the CDR3 does, leaving the germline J gene to fill in the end. V and J are TRBV30 and TRBJ2-3; the D gene is possibly TRBD1 (6 bases). Trimming removed 3 bases from V and 0 bases from J, with 16 bases in between. The germline V gene has CDR1 GTSNPN and CDR2 SVGIG (reference sequence). The CDR3 is 16 amino acids. This CDR3 reads CAWRMTGLASTDTQYF. Incomplete CDR3 DNA: TGTGCCTGGAGAATGACAGGCCTAGCTAGCACAGATACG.

CDR3 DNA, as far as it was read: TGTGCCAGCAGCTTTAATAGCGGGAATGAG. This translates into CASSFNSGNE. The whole CDR3 protein is CASSFNSGNEQFF. This chain joins TRBV11-3 and TRBJ2-1; 7 positions agree with TRBD2. The read terminates 3 residues ahead of where the CDR3 ends, so the germline J gene completes it. J lost 7 bases, V lost 3 bases, and 3 bases had no gene match. The germline V gene has CDR1 SGHNT and CDR2 YENEEA. This CDR3 comprises 13 residues. Supplemented by reference TRBV11-3 and TRBJ2-1, the full variable domain reads EAGVVQSPRYKIIEKKQPVAFWCNPISGHNTLYWYLQNLGQGPELLIRYENEEAVDDSQLPKDRFSAERLKGVDSTLKIQPAELGDSAVYLCASSFNSGNEQFFGPGTRLTVL.

This clone was recorded at least ten times. The missing CDR3 end, 3 residues past where the read stops, is filled in from the germline J gene. This chain connects TRBV5-1 to TRBJ1-1, with 10 positions matching TRBD1. Per germline, CDR1 SGHRS and CDR2 YFSETQ. After removal of 2 bases from V and 1 base from J, the junction contained 8 bases not matched to a gene. This CDR3 is built from 17 residues. The part of the CDR3 DNA that was read is TGCGCCAGCAGCTTTGGGACAGGGGAAGTTCGGAACACTGAA. The encoded protein is CASSFGTGEVRNTE. The complete CDR3 sequence is CASSFGTGEVRNTEAFF.

This clone was picked up many times. With the read ending 3 residues before the CDR3 end, the germline J gene is used to fill in that end. The chain uses TRBV5-4 and TRBJ2-4; the D gene is possibly TRBD1 (6 bases). CDR3 length: 15 residues. Germline CDR1 and CDR2: SGHNT and YYREEE (reference sequence). The germline V and J ends were trimmed by 4 bases and 8 bases, with 19 bases remaining between them. CDR3 DNA, as far as it was read: TGTGCCAGCAGCACCCGGACAGAAGGATGGGACATT. Its translation: CASSTRTEGWDI. The whole CDR3 sequence reads CASSTRTEGWDIQYF.

This clone occurred many times. The read stops 3 residues short of the end of the CDR3; the missing end is completed from the germline J gene. The same CDR3 also results from other DNA sequences found in this sample. This chain uses TRBV30 with TRBJ1-5, with 9 bases matching TRBD1. The CDR3 has 16 residues. V lost 0 bases, J lost 7 bases, and 10 bases stayed unmatched. Germline lookup yields CDR1 GTSNPN and CDR2 SVGIG (reference sequence). The CDR3 spells CAWSVLPGQGGQPQHF. Partial CDR3 DNA: TGTGCCTGGAGTGTCCTACCGGGACAGGGAGGGCAGCCC.

The table lists this clone with many counts. The read terminates 3 residues ahead of where the CDR3 ends, so the germline J gene completes it. The chain has TRBV20-1 and TRBJ2-3; 9 bases match TRBD2. Germline V gene data show CDR1 as DFQATT and CDR2 as SNEGSKA (reference sequence). There are 18 residues in the CDR3. V lost 0 bases, J lost 1 base, and 11 bases stayed unmatched. This chain's CDR3 is CSARDLSRAGGGTDTQYF. The covered CDR3 bases are TGCAGTGCTAGAGATCTGTCCCGAGCGGGGGGTGGCACAGATACG.

This clone showed up many times. The missing CDR3 end, 3 residues past where the read stops, is filled in from the germline J gene. This chain links TRBV19 with TRBJ1-1; D may be TRBD1 (5 bases). There are 15 residues in the CDR3. V gave up 3 bases and J gave up 5 bases, with 16 bases separating them. The germline CDR1 and CDR2 sequences are LNHDA and SQIVND (reference sequence). CDR3 protein: CASSIAGGAQTEAFF. Incomplete CDR3 DNA: TGTGCCAGTAGTATTGCCGGGGGAGCGCAGACTGAA.

This clone was observed at least ten times. Read coverage stops 3 residues before the CDR3 terminus; the germline J gene supplies the remainder. The chain employs TRBV5-1 and TRBJ2-1; D call uncertain. Germline CDR1 and CDR2: SGHRS and YFSETQ. Trimming cost V 3 bases and J 8 bases, with 18 bases left between them. The CDR3 is made up of 15 amino acids. CDR3: CASSSGSLDPDEQFF. The DNA read from the CDR3 is TGCGCCAGCAGCTCGGGTTCGCTAGATCCGGATGAG.

In this sample, this clone turned up many times. The sequence runs out 3 residues before the end of the CDR3; the remainder is reconstructed from the germline J gene. The genes are TRBV20-1 and TRBJ2-5; D gene uncertain. Deletions cut 6 bases from V and 3 bases from J, with 14 bases between. CDR1 is DFQATT, CDR2 SNEGSKA, per germline (reference sequence). The CDR3 loop spans 13 amino acids. CDR3 protein: CSANPAEKETQYF. The sequenced CDR3 bases are TGCAGTGCCAACCCGGCGGAGAAAGAGACC.

This clone showed up many times. The read comes to an end 3 residues before the CDR3 does, leaving the germline J gene to fill in the end. The chain carries TRBV20-1 and TRBJ1-1, with D possibly being TRBD1 (6 bases). This CDR3 is 16 amino acids long. Germline V gives CDR1 DFQATT, CDR2 SNEGSKA (reference sequence). V shed 0 bases and J shed 4 bases, with 18 bases lying between them. This chain's CDR3 is CSARDGRAAGATEAFF. The CDR3 bases that were read are TGCAGTGCTAGAGATGGACGGGCGGCGGGGGCCACTGAA.

This clone was recorded at least ten times. The CDR3 end lies 3 residues beyond the end of the read and is filled in from the germline J gene. The chain is built from TRBV28 and TRBJ2-1; TRBD2 matches at 7 bases. The CDR3 covers 16 residues. V trimming: 5 bases; J trimming: 4 bases; junction bases outside the gene matches: 11. Germline V gene sequence: CDR1 MDHEN, CDR2 SYDVKM. CDR3 residues: CASSLGEGPPYNEQFF. CDR3 DNA (partial): TGTGCCAGCAGTCTTGGGGAGGGGCCCCCTTACAATGAG.

This clone was picked up many times. The read halts 3 residues ahead of the CDR3 end, with the missing end drawn from the germline J gene. The rearrangement uses TRBV19 and TRBJ2-7; TRBD1 matches at 11 bases. The CDR3 runs to 14 residues. Trimming cost V 11 bases and J 5 bases; bases outside gene matches: 11. The germline V gene has CDR1 LNHDA and CDR2 SQIVND (reference sequence). CDR3 residues: CAASDRGLDDEQYF. CDR3 DNA (partial): TGTGCCGCCTCGGACAGGGGGCTTGACGACGAG.

This clone was seen a handful of times. CDR3 sequence reads: CASSERQGVHFPEKLFF. CDR3 DNA (partial): TGTGCCAGCAGTGAAAGACAGGGCGTACATTTTCCGGAAAAA. This chain joins TRBV6-1 and TRBJ1-4, with TRBD1 matching over 7 bases. The read ends 3 residues shy of where the CDR3 ends; the end is completed using the germline J gene. CDR3 length equals 17 residues. In germline, CDR1 is MNHNS, CDR2 SASEGT. The V segment lost 2 bases and the J segment 8 bases; nucleotides outside the gene matches: 14.

This clone has ten or more counts. The sequence runs out 3 residues before the end of the CDR3; the remainder is reconstructed from the germline J gene. The rearrangement joins TRBV13 to TRBJ2-5, with TRBD1 as a possible D gene (6 bases). V was clipped by 5 bases and J by 1 base, with 11 bases between them. The CDR3 length is 14 residues. The germline CDR1 and CDR2 sequences are PRHDT and FYEKMQ (reference sequence). CDR3 protein: CASSPQGVQETQYF. Partial CDR3 DNA: TGTGCCAGCAGCCCACAGGGTGTCCAAGAGACC.

This clone was recorded many times. The read stops 3 residues short of the end of the CDR3; the missing end is completed from the germline J gene. V gene TRBV20-1 combines with J gene TRBJ1-6, with D possibly TRBD1 on 5 matching bases. The germline gives CDR1 DFQATT, CDR2 SNEGSKA (reference sequence). The V gene lost 2 bases and the J gene lost 10 bases, with 15 bases spanning the gap. The CDR3 runs to 14 residues. The CDR3 here is CSARRAGFGSPLHF. CDR3 bases read: TGCAGTGCTAGAAGGGCAGGGTTCGGGTCACCC.

Only a few counts were recorded for this clone. The read finishes 3 residues shy of the CDR3 end, and the germline J gene is used to complete it. The chain uses TRBV11-2 and TRBJ1-6; TRBD1 might be the D (5 bases). The CDR3 is made up of 15 amino acids. The V gene's germline CDR1 is SGHAT and CDR2 FQNNGV. V shed 4 bases and J shed 7 bases, with 14 bases lying between them. The CDR3 DNA, read in part, is TGTGCCAGCAGCTGGAGTGCAGCAGGGAATTCACCC. It translates to CASSWSAAGNSP. The entire CDR3 reads CASSWSAAGNSPLHF.

This clone was counted between two and nine times. The sample carries other DNA sequences with the same CDR3. The sequenced CDR3 bases are TGTGCCAGCAGCCTCGGGACTAGCGGGGGTCTCGAG. Translation: CASSLGTSGGLE. The full CDR3 protein is CASSLGTSGGLEQYF. This chain uses TRBV11-2 with TRBJ2-7; 14 bases line up with TRBD2. The DNA ends 3 residues before the CDR3 does, and the rest of the CDR3 is filled in from the germline J gene. Per germline, CDR1 SGHAT and CDR2 FQNNGV. The CDR3 consists of 15 residues. Losses at the gene ends were 5 bases for V and 6 bases for J; bases not matched to a gene: 6.

This clone has ten or more counts. The read gets to within 3 residues of the CDR3 end, and the germline J gene fills in the rest. The chain links TRBV19 to TRBJ2-7; 7 bases map to TRBD1. This CDR3 region has 14 residues. V trimming: 6 bases; J trimming: 2 bases; junction bases outside the gene matches: 7. Germline V gene sequence: CDR1 LNHDA, CDR2 SQIVND (reference sequence). The CDR3: CASRLTGKTYEQYF. Partial CDR3 DNA: TGTGCCAGTAGACTGACAGGGAAAACCTACGAG.

This clone was counted at least ten times. The CDR3 extends 3 residues past the end of the read, so its final part is completed from the germline J gene. V is TRBV10-2 and J is TRBJ2-3; 7 positions agree with TRBD1. V gave up 9 bases and J gave up 3 bases; unmatched junction bases: 6. Germline loops: CDR1 WSHSY, CDR2 SAAADI. The CDR3 covers 13 residues. Incomplete CDR3 DNA: TGCGCCAGTGGACAGGCCCTTACAGATACG. It is translated as CASGQALTDT. The full CDR3 is CASGQALTDTQYF.

This clone appeared many times. The read terminates 3 residues before the CDR3 end, so the remaining end is supplied by the germline J gene. This sequence joins TRBV2 and TRBJ2-7, with 8 bases that match TRBD2. The CDR3 length is 13 residues. CDR1 SNHLY and CDR2 FYNNEI come from the germline V gene. Trimming at V came to 3 bases and at J to 5 bases, leaving 3 bases not matched to a gene. CDR3 DNA (partial): TGTGCCAGCAGTGAGTCACTAGCGGACGAG. Translation gives CASSESLADE. The entire CDR3 protein reads CASSESLADEQYF.

This clone was seen only a few times. CDR3 bases read: TGTGCCAGCAGTTACCGGGACAGGGCTGTGGAGACC. Translating gives CASSYRDRAVET. The entire CDR3 is CASSYRDRAVETQYF. This chain joins TRBV6-7 and TRBJ2-5; TRBD1 matches at 9 bases. The read stops 3 residues short of the end of the CDR3; the missing end is completed from the germline J gene. TRBV6-7 is an ORF; its function is uncertain. This CDR3 is built from 15 residues. V shed 2 bases, J shed 5 bases, and the junction held 6 bases outside the gene matches.

This clone was found many times. The sequence runs out 3 residues before the end of the CDR3; the remainder is reconstructed from the germline J gene. This chain uses TRBV7-6 with TRBJ1-3, with D possibly matching TRBD1 (5 bases). There are 13 residues in the CDR3. V lost 3 bases and J lost 8, with 11 bases in between. Germline V lookup: CDR1 SGHVS, CDR2 FNYEAQ. The DNA read from the CDR3 is TGTGCCAGCAGCTTGCAACAGGCGGACACC. It encodes CASSLQQADT. The CDR3 reads in full as CASSLQQADTIYF.

This clone has at least ten counts. With the read ending 3 residues before the CDR3 end, the germline J gene is used to fill in that end. The chain employs TRBV20-1 and TRBJ2-7, with 8 bases aligning to TRBD1. Germline CDR1 is DFQATT and CDR2 is SNEGSKA (reference sequence). CDR3 size: 13 residues. The V segment lost 6 bases and the J segment 6 bases; nucleotides outside the gene matches: 10. CDR3 residues: CSAARGRWVEQYF. The sequenced part of the CDR3 DNA is TGCAGTGCCGCCAGGGGGCGATGGGTCGAG.

This clone showed up many times. The CDR3 end lies 3 residues beyond the end of the read and is filled in from the germline J gene. The chain carries TRBV20-1 and TRBJ2-7; 8 bases align to TRBD2. The CDR3 totals 15 residues. Germline V gene data show CDR1 as DFQATT and CDR2 as SNEGSKA (reference sequence). After removal of 6 bases from V and 2 bases from J, the junction contained 12 bases not matched to a gene. The covered CDR3 bases are TGCAGTGCGACACCCCAGCTAGCGGGCACCTACGAG. Translation: CSATPQLAGTYE. From start to end, the CDR3 is CSATPQLAGTYEQYF.

This clone was picked up many times. From the germline J gene comes the end of the CDR3, since the read stops 3 residues before it. The rearrangement links TRBV6-1 to TRBJ1-1; 8 bases fit TRBD1. After removal of 4 bases from V and 1 base from J, the junction contained 2 bases not matched to a gene. The CDR3 contains 14 residues. Looked up from germline, CDR1 is MNHNS and CDR2 is SASEGT. Partial CDR3 DNA: TGTGCCAGCAGTGGAACAGGGGGGAACACTGAA. Translated: CASSGTGGNTE. The full CDR3 is CASSGTGGNTEAFF.

This clone was recorded many times. The read ends 3 residues before the CDR3 terminus; that terminus is restored from the germline J gene. The rearrangement uses TRBV5-5 and TRBJ2-7; 7 nucleotides match TRBD1. The CDR3 is 13 amino acids. Germline V CDR1 and CDR2: SGHKS, YYEKEE (reference sequence). The trim removed 5 bases at V and 6 bases at J, leaving 8 bases unmatched. CDR3 DNA, as far as it was read: TGTGCCAGCAGGGATCTACAGGGGCGCGAG. Its translation: CASRDLQGRE. The complete CDR3 sequence is CASRDLQGREQYF.